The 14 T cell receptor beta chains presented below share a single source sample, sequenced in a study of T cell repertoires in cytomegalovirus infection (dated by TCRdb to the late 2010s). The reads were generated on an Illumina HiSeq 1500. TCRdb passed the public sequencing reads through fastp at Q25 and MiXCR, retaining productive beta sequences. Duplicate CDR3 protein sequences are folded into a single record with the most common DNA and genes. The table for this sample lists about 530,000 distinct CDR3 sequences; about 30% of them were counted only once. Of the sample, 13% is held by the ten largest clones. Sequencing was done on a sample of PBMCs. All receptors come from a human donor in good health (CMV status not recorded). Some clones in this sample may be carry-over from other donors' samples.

The CDR3 bases are TGTGCCAGCTCACCGACAGGGGCTTCCCCCTACAATGAGCAGTTCTTC. Protein sequence: CASSPTGASPYNEQFF. The gene calls are TRBV18 and TRBJ2-1; 8 bases align to TRBD1. The CDR3 is 16 amino acids. CDR1 KGHSH and CDR2 LQKENI come from the germline V gene. With 3 bases clipped from V and 2 bases from J, the junction kept 6 bases outside the gene matches.

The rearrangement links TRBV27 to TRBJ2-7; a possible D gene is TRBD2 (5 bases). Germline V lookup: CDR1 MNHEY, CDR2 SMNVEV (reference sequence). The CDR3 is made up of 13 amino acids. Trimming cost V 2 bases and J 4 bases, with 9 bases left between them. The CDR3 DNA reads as TGTGCCAGCAGTTTAAAGGCGGGTTACGAGCAGTACTTC. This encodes CASSLKAGYEQYF.

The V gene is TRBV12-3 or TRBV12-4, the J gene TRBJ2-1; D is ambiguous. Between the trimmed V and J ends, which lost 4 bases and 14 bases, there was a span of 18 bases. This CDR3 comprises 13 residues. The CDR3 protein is CASSSFRYREKFF. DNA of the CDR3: TGTGCCAGCAGTTCGTTTAGGTATAGGGAAAAGTTCTTC.

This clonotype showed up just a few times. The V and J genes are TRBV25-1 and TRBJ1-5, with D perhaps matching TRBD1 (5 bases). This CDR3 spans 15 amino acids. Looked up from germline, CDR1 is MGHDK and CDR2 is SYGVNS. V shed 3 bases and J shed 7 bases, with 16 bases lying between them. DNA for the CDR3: TGTGCCAGCAGTGAGAGCAGGGTGGAAAAACAGCCCCAGCATTTT. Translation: CASSESRVEKQPQHF.

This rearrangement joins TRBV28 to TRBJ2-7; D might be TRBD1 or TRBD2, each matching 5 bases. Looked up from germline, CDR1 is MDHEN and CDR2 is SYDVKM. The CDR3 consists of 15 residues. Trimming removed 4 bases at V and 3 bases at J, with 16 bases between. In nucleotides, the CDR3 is TGTGCCAGCAGTTCCCCAGGGAGAGGGGACTACGAGCAGTACTTC. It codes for CASSSPGRGDYEQYF.

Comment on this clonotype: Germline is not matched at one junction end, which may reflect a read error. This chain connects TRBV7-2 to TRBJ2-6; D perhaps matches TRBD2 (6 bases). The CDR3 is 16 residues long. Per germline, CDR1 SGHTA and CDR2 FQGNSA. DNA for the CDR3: TGTGCCAGCAGCCTAGCGTGGTTTCACGGGGCCGACGTCCTGACTTTC. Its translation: CASSLAWFHGADVLTF.

Here the CDR3 reads CASSEAGSYSNQPQHF. The DNA of the CDR3 is TGTGCCAGCAGTGAAGCGGGGTCTTATAGCAATCAGCCCCAGCATTTT. The V gene is TRBV6-1, the J gene TRBJ1-5, with D unclear. The CDR3 has 16 residues. Looked up from germline, CDR1 is MNHNS and CDR2 is SASEGT. V lost 0 bases to trimming and J lost 0 bases, with 9 bases between them.

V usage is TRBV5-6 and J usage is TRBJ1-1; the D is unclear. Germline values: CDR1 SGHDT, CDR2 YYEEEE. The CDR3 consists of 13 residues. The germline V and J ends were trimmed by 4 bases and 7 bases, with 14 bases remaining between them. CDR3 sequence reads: CASSPGSGNEAFF. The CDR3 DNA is TGTGCCAGCAGCCCAGGTAGCGGAAATGAAGCTTTCTTT.

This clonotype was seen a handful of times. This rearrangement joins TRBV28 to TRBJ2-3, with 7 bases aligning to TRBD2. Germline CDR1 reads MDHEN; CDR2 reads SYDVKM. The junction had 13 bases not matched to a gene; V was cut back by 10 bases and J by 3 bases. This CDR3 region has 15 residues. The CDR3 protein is CATWKAGEETDTQYF. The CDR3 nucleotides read TGTGCCACCTGGAAGGCGGGAGAAGAGACAGATACGCAGTATTTT. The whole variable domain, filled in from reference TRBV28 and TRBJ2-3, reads DVKVTQSSRYLVKRTGEKVFLECVQDMDHENMFWYRQDPGLGLRLIYFSYDVKMKEKGDIPEGYSVSREKKERFSLILESASTNQTSMYLCATWKAGEETDTQYFGPGTRLTVL.

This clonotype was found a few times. CDR3 coding DNA: TGTGCCAGCAGCCGCCGGGGGGGGCTAACTAATGAAAAACTGTTTTTT. This gives the protein CASSRRGGLTNEKLFF. The rearrangement links TRBV11-3 to TRBJ1-4; the D gene is possibly TRBD1 (6 bases). Trimming removed 5 bases at V and 1 base at J, with 14 bases between. Germline V CDR1 and CDR2: SGHNT, YENEEA. This CDR3 contains 16 residues.

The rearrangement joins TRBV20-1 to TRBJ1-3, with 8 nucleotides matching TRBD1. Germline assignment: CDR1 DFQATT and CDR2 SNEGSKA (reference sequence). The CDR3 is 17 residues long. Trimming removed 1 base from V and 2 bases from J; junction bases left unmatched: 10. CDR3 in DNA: TGCAGTGCTAGAGGGATCCTTCAGGGGGCGACTGGAAACACCATATATTTT. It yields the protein CSARGILQGATGNTIYF.

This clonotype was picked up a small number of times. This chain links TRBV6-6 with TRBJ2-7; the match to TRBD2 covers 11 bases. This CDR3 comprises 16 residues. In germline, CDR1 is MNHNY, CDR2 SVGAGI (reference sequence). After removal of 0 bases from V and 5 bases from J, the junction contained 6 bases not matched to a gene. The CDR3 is CASSYSISGRADEQYF. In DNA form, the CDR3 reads TGTGCCAGCAGTTACTCGATTAGCGGGAGGGCCGACGAGCAGTACTTC.

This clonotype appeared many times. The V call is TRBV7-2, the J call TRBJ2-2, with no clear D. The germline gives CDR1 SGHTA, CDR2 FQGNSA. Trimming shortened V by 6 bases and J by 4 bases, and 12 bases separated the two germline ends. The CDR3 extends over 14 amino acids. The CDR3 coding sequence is TGTGCCAGCAGTCCTAGTATCATCACCGGGGAGCTGTTTTTT. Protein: CASSPSIITGELFF.

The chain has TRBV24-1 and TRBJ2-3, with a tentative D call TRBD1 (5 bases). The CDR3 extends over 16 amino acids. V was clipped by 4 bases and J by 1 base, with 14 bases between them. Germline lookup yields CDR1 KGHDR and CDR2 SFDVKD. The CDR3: CATSEDGHQGTDTQYF. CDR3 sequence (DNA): TGTGCCACCAGTGAGGACGGACACCAAGGCACAGATACGCAGTATTTT.